A selection of T cell receptor beta chains follows, all from one sample in a study of regulatory T cells in long-lasting Graves disease. TCRdb itself ran the multiplex PCR reads through MiXCR, one entry per CDR3 protein. The table includes roughly 400,000 distinct CDR3 sequences, around 17% detected once. The sample also formed part of further work on T cells in Graves' hyperthyroidism and ophthalmopathy.

Here the sequenced sample was peripheral blood mononuclear cells (PBMCs), taken at new diagnosis, from a patient treated with antithyroid drugs. These receptors all come from a woman between 18 and 30 years old with Graves disease. The CDR3 runs from the conserved cysteine through the conserved F or W. The D gene is left open where the match is weak. Clone size, where shown, is once, few, many, or a class for clones that have expanded.

j_gene	d_gene	abundance	len	v_gene	CDR3nt	CDR3aa
TRBJ2-3	TRBD1	many	14	TRBV18	TGTGCCAGCTCACCAAGTGTAGACAGGGTTACGCAGTATTTT	CASSPSVDRVTQYF
TRBJ1-1	TRBD1	few	17	TRBV10-3	TGTGCCATCAGTGATAGGACAGGGGGTGCAATAAACACTGAAGCTTTCTTT	CAISDRTGGAINTEAFF
TRBJ1-5	-	many	15	TRBV30	TGTGCCTGGAGTGTAGTGGCGGGGTTCGGTCAGCCCCAGCATTTT	CAWSVVAGFGQPQHF
TRBJ2-1	TRBD1	-	16	TRBV2	TGTGCCAGCAGGACTCCGGGACAGGGCTTGGACAATGAGCAGTTCTTC	CASRTPGQGLDNEQFF
TRBJ2-3	-	few	15	TRBV20-1	TGCAGTGCTGGCCGGGTTGTGGGCCGAACAGATACGCAGTATTTT	CSAGRVVGRTDTQYF
TRBJ1-1	-	many	15	TRBV6-1	TGTGCCAGCAGTGAATTTACAGGAGGGAACACTGAAGCTTTCTTT	CASSEFTGGNTEAFF
TRBJ2-7	-	many	13	TRBV7-2	TGTGCCAGCAGCTTAGAGCGGGCGGACGAGCAGTACTTC	CASSLERADEQYF
TRBJ2-1	-	-	16	TRBV10-2	TGCGCCAGCAGTGAGGTGGTGGGTTCAGGCTACAATGAGCAGTTCTTC	CASSEVVGSGYNEQFF
TRBJ2-5	TRBD1	few	14	TRBV15	TGTGCCACCAGCACCGGACAGGGGACGGAGACCCAGTACTTC	CATSTGQGTETQYF
TRBJ2-3	TRBD2	many	16	TRBV29-1	TGCAGCGTTTTTCGGACTAGCGGGAGGCTCACAGATACGCAGTATTTT	CSVFRTSGRLTDTQYF
TRBJ2-5	-	many	14	TRBV6-1	TGTGCCAGCAGTGAAGCGGACGGTGATGGGACCCAGTACTTC	CASSEADGDGTQYF
TRBJ2-7	-	-	15	TRBV5-6	TGTGCCAGCAGCTTGATGTTAGGGCGTAGGGACGAGCAGTACTTC	CASSLMLGRRDEQYF
TRBJ2-1	TRBD1	many	19	TRBV3-1	TGTGCCAGCAGCCAAAGACCCCCCGCCATGGACAGGTCGTACAATGAGCAGTTCTTC	CASSQRPPAMDRSYNEQFF
TRBJ2-1	-	few	17	TRBV7-9	TGTGCCAGCAGCGACCGGGGGAGACAGAGCTCCTACAATGAGCAGTTCTTC	CASSDRGRQSSYNEQFF
TRBJ2-7	TRBD1	many	21	TRBV7-2	TGTGCCAGCAGCTCCTCAGGGGGCCGGATGAGGACGGGCGACTCATCCTACGAGCAGTACTTC	CASSSSGGRMRTGDSSYEQYF
TRBJ1-2	-	many	14	TRBV25-1	TGTGCCAGCAGTGAATCCGCTAGGAACTATGGCTACACCTTC	CASSESARNYGYTF
TRBJ1-1	TRBD1	many	14	TRBV12-3/TRBV12-4	TGTGCCAGCAGGGACACAGGGGGTTTCACTGAAGCTTTCTTT	CASRDTGGFTEAFF
TRBJ2-7	-	many	13	TRBV15	TGTGCCACCAGCAGTCGGGCAGGGATCGAGCAGTACTTC	CATSSRAGIEQYF
TRBJ2-2	-	-	15	TRBV11-2	TGTGCCAGCACCCACTACCTAGCGAAGGCCGGGGAGCTGTTTTTT	CASTHYLAKAGELFF
TRBJ2-3	-	few	13	TRBV3-1	TGTGCCAGCAGCCACCCAGGGCCAGATACGCAGTATTTT	CASSHPGPDTQYF
TRBJ1-2	-	-	17	TRBV3-1	TGTGCCAGCAGCCAAGATAGTTTGGGGGGAACTCCCTATGGCTACACCTTC	CASSQDSLGGTPYGYTF
TRBJ2-1	-	-	15	TRBV15	TGTGCCACCAGCAGAGACTACGACATTAACAATGAGCAGTTCTTC	CATSRDYDINNEQFF
TRBJ2-7	-	few	13	TRBV30	TGTGCCTGGAGTGTAGACAGTTCCTACGAGCAGTACTTC	CAWSVDSSYEQYF
TRBJ1-4	-	many	14	TRBV28	TGTGCCAGCAGTTTATTTCGCCCCAATGAAAAACTGTTTTTT	CASSLFRPNEKLFF
TRBJ2-1	-	-	15	TRBV6-5	TGTGCCAGCAGTTACCAGCGCTCCAACAGTGGTGAGCAGTTCTTC	CASSYQRSNSGEQFF
TRBJ1-1	-	few	14	TRBV28	TGTGCCAGCAGCCTCCAGGGGAGATACACTGAAGCTTTCTTT	CASSLQGRYTEAFF
TRBJ1-6	-	few	12	TRBV4-1	TGCGCCAGCAGCCTCCTTAATTCACCCCTCCACTTT	CASSLLNSPLHF
TRBJ2-7	TRBD2	many	17	TRBV7-9	TGTGCCAGCAGCCCCTCTATTGCGCGGGAGGACTCCTACGAGCAGTACTTC	CASSPSIAREDSYEQYF
TRBJ2-7	-	many	17	TRBV28	TGTGCCAGCAGCTTGGGGATCTCGGCGGGCGCGTTCTACGAGCAGTACTTC	CASSLGISAGAFYEQYF
TRBJ1-1	-	many	15	TRBV5-1	TGCGCCAGCAGCTTGTTGGTCGATCGGAACACTGAAGCTTTCTTT	CASSLLVDRNTEAFF
TRBJ2-1	TRBD2	many	17	TRBV5-6	TGTGCCAGCAACTTTATAGCGGGAGGTACGTTGATAGGCGAGCAGTTCTTC	CASNFIAGGTLIGEQFF
TRBJ2-1	TRBD2	many	17	TRBV28	TGTGCCAGCAGATCTCCTCGGACTAGCGGGACCTACAATGAGCAGTTCTTC	CASRSPRTSGTYNEQFF